The following is a T cell receptor beta chain sequence with its context. How the authors handled the data: Estimates of nucleated cell counts were drawn from the amplification of reference gene primers. The protocol was immunoSEQ multiplex PCR, while the TCRdb copy is restricted to in-frame clones and leaves out a portion. V and J calls and clone size are given by that table; D and trimming were obtained from the DNA. The profile shows 130,000 or so clones, roughly 88% of them singletons. The trim removed 4 bases at V and 1 base at J, leaving 6 bases unmatched. CDR1 SQVTM and CDR2 ANQGSEA come from the germline V gene. The CDR3 is 14 residues long. This specimen belongs to a study of blood T cell repertoires in COVID-19. Study-level information: From the United States, Italy and Spain came samples of acute and convalescent COVID-19. Sample material is recorded as cDNA or gDNA derived from T cells, B-cell-depleted T cells, or PBMCs.

Sequencing was done on a sample of peripheral blood. This receptor was identified in a man aged 35 to 55 with acute or convalescent COVID-19. The V gene is TRBV29-1, the J gene TRBJ1-1; 7 nucleotides match TRBD1. The CDR3 DNA is TGCAGCGTTGCAGGGGGGACGGCGAACACTGAAGCTTTCTTT. It encodes CSVAGGTANTEAFF.